Each of the 24 T cell receptor beta chains below was sequenced from the same sample in a study of OX40 agonist ivuxolimab in advanced cancers. The library was built by means of the immunoSEQ multiplex PCR assay. TCRdb took over this immuneACCESS table, retaining in-frame rearrangements with V and J assigned. Such tables are incomplete; in checked studies, under half of the missing clones stem from an unresolved V gene, and the remainder is unexplained. Counted in this sample were 40,000 to 45,000 clones; approximately 90% of them appeared once. The leading ten clones occupy 6% of the sample. The sequencing used CD4+ or CD8+ T cells sorted from blood, collected in a trial of the OX40 agonist ivuxolimab. Every receptor here comes from an adult with an advanced solid tumor such as melanoma, head and neck, liver or kidney cancer.

The chain couples TRBV5-1 to TRBJ2-7; 7 bases fit TRBD2. This CDR3 is built from 14 residues. Per the germline V gene, CDR1 is SGHRS and CDR2 is YFSETQ. Unmatched junction bases numbered 5, after V lost 0 bases and J lost 5 bases. This CDR3 reads CASSLGGSFDEQYF. Written as DNA, the CDR3 is TGCGCCAGCAGCTTGGGCGGGAGTTTCGACGAGCAGTACTTC.

This clone has just one count. V gene TRBV28 combines with J gene TRBJ1-1; 7 bases match TRBD1. Losses at the gene ends were 4 bases for V and 3 bases for J; bases not matched to a gene: 8. Germline-derived CDR1 and CDR2 are MDHEN and SYDVKM. The CDR3 is 15 residues long. The CDR3 region is CASSSQGFRDTEAFF. CDR3 bases: TGTGCCAGCAGTTCACAGGGGTTTAGGGACACTGAAGCTTTCTTT.

Written as DNA, the CDR3 is TGTGCCAGCAGCTGGGGCACGCAGCTCAATTCACCCCTCCACTTT. Residues: CASSWGTQLNSPLHF. V and J are TRBV27 and TRBJ1-6; TRBD1 might be the D (5 bases). The V gene's germline CDR1 is MNHEY and CDR2 SMNVEV (reference sequence). The length of the CDR3 is 15 residues. V dropped 6 bases and J dropped 7 bases, with 16 bases sitting between them.

V usage is TRBV5-4 and J usage is TRBJ1-1; D is ambiguous. Trimming took off 10 bases at V and 1 base at J, with 8 bases between the two ends. This CDR3 is 11 amino acids long. Germline values: CDR1 SGHNT, CDR2 YYREEE (reference sequence). Here the CDR3 reads CAGWRNTEAFF. CDR3 DNA sequence: TGTGCCGGCTGGAGGAACACTGAAGCTTTCTTT. Full variable domain (rest looked up from reference TRBV5-4 and TRBJ1-1): ETGVTQSPTHLIKTRGQQVTLRCSSQSGHNTVSWYQQALGQGPQFIFQYYREEENGRGNFPPRFSGLQFPNYSSELNVNALELDDSALYLCAGWRNTEAFFGQGTRLTVV.

The chain couples TRBV9 to TRBJ2-3; 10 nucleotides agree with TRBD2. CDR1 is SGDLS and CDR2 is YYNGEE in the germline V gene. This CDR3 is 15 amino acids long. The junction had 10 bases not matched to a gene; V was cut back by 3 bases and J by 9 bases. This chain's CDR3 is CASSAGTSDSPTQYF. CDR3 bases: TGTGCCAGCAGCGCCGGGACTAGCGACTCCCCAACGCAGTATTTT.

V is TRBV5-1 and J is TRBJ1-6, with D possibly being TRBD1 (5 bases). V shed 4 bases and J shed 7 bases, with 15 bases lying between them. The CDR3 has 15 residues. Germline-derived CDR1 and CDR2 are SGHRS and YFSETQ. Here the CDR3 reads CASSPGGTSNSPLHF. The CDR3 DNA follows: TGCGCCAGCAGCCCCGGCGGGACGAGCAATTCACCCCTCCACTTT.

The chain employs TRBV19 and TRBJ1-5; D remains unclear. Germline lookup yields CDR1 LNHDA and CDR2 SQIVND (reference sequence). This CDR3 is 13 amino acids long. Deletions cut 5 bases from V and 7 bases from J, with 12 bases between. The CDR3 bases are TGTGCCAGTAGTGAGGCCCCGGGGCAGCCCCAGCATTTT. Its protein is CASSEAPGQPQHF.

CDR3 amino acids: CASSFTRGQGRGYTF. DNA of the CDR3: TGTGCCAGCAGCTTTACCCGAGGGCAGGGTAGAGGCTACACCTTC. The rearrangement uses TRBV7-2 and TRBJ1-2, with D maybe TRBD1 (5 bases). Trimming pared 3 bases from V and 8 bases from J, leaving 19 bases between. Per germline, CDR1 SGHTA and CDR2 FQGNSA. CDR3 size: 15 residues.

This clone was observed a single time. V usage is TRBV9 and J usage is TRBJ2-7; D might be TRBD1 or TRBD2, each matching 6 bases. The CDR3 is 15 amino acids. Germline V lookup: CDR1 SGDLS, CDR2 YYNGEE. Trimming took off 0 bases at V and 2 bases at J, with 12 bases between the two ends. The CDR3 DNA reads as TGTGCCAGCAGCGTAGGAGGGGGGACGACCTACGAGCAGTACTTC. It encodes CASSVGGGTTYEQYF.

The rearrangement links TRBV5-1 to TRBJ2-1; 14 nucleotides line up with TRBD2. In germline, CDR1 is SGHRS, CDR2 YFSETQ. The CDR3 totals 15 residues. V was pared by 4 bases and J by 7 bases, with 4 bases of the junction left unmatched. The CDR3 loop reads CASSQGLAGVNEQFF. The CDR3 DNA follows: TGCGCCAGCAGCCAGGGACTAGCGGGAGTGAATGAGCAGTTCTTC.

The V gene is TRBV28, the J gene TRBJ1-2, with D unclear. Germline CDR1 reads MDHEN; CDR2 reads SYDVKM. CDR3 length: 15 amino acids. V gave up 7 bases and J gave up 3 bases, with 18 bases separating them. The CDR3 DNA follows: TGTGCCAGCACCCTCGCGGTCTCGGGCCACTATGGCTACACCTTC. Translated, it gives CASTLAVSGHYGYTF.

This clone was counted once. V usage is TRBV6-6 and J usage is TRBJ2-7; 7 positions match TRBD1. V was clipped by 6 bases and J by 5 bases; unmatched bases: 7. The germline gives CDR1 MNHNY, CDR2 SVGAGI (reference sequence). The CDR3 runs 13 residues. Here the CDR3 reads CASSEDRDNEQYF. The CDR3 DNA sequence: TGTGCCAGCAGCGAAGACAGGGATAACGAGCAGTACTTC.

This chain uses TRBV6-6 with TRBJ1-3; TRBD1 might be the D (6 bases). This CDR3 contains 15 residues. The germline gives CDR1 MNHNY, CDR2 SVGAGI (reference sequence). V dropped 4 bases and J dropped 3 bases, with 13 bases sitting between them. For the CDR3, the DNA is TGTGCCAGCAGTTCCCCAGGGGCTGGTGGAAACACCATATATTTT. Amino acids: CASSSPGAGGNTIYF.

This chain uses TRBV5-4 with TRBJ1-1, with D tentatively TRBD1 (5 bases). Germline V gene sequence: CDR1 SGHNT, CDR2 YYREEE (reference sequence). This CDR3 spans 12 amino acids. Trimming cost V 3 bases and J 8 bases, with 11 bases left between them. CDR3 amino acids: CASSSQDREAFF. CDR3 DNA sequence: TGTGCCAGCAGCTCCCAAGACAGAGAAGCTTTCTTT. The full variable domain, its missing parts supplied by reference TRBV5-4 and TRBJ1-1, is ETGVTQSPTHLIKTRGQQVTLRCSSQSGHNTVSWYQQALGQGPQFIFQYYREEENGRGNFPPRFSGLQFPNYSSELNVNALELDDSALYLCASSSQDREAFFGQGTRLTVV.

The sample holds one count of this clone. V is TRBV7-2 and J is TRBJ2-1; TRBD2 matches at 15 bases. Germline assignment: CDR1 SGHTA and CDR2 FQGNSA. The CDR3 consists of 15 residues. V trimming: 5 bases; J trimming: 10 bases; junction bases outside the gene matches: 6. The CDR3 region is CASSPGLAGGREQFF. Here the CDR3 DNA reads TGTGCCAGCAGCCCCGGACTAGCGGGAGGGAGGGAGCAGTTCTTC. The variable domain in full, with the rest retrieved from reference TRBV7-2 and TRBJ2-1, is GAGVSQSPSNKVTEKGKDVELRCDPISGHTALYWYRQSLGQGLEFLIYFQGNSAPDKSGLPSDRFSAERTGGSVSTLTIQRTQQEDSAVYLCASSPGLAGGREQFFGPGTRLTVL.

The chain joins TRBV4-2 to TRBJ2-3; 12 positions match TRBD2. Germline V gene sequence: CDR1 LGHNA, CDR2 YNFKEQ. Unmatched junction bases numbered 14, after V lost 4 bases and J lost 0 bases. CDR3 length equals 20 residues. The CDR3 reads CASSRTSGTGLKASTDTQYF. DNA for the CDR3: TGTGCCAGCAGCCGGACTAGCGGGACCGGCCTAAAGGCAAGCACAGATACGCAGTATTTT.

This chain joins TRBV29-1 and TRBJ2-1, with TRBD2 matching 8 bases. Germline CDR1 reads SQVTM; CDR2 reads ANQGSEA. V lost 8 bases to trimming and J lost 6 bases; unmatched junction nucleotides: 9. The CDR3 runs to 13 residues. The CDR3 is CSLAGLVGNEQFF. The CDR3, as DNA: TGCAGCCTTGCGGGACTAGTGGGCAATGAGCAGTTCTTC.

The V gene is TRBV29-1, the J gene TRBJ2-5, with 8 bases identical to TRBD2. Germline CDR1 is SQVTM and CDR2 is ANQGSEA. J was trimmed by 3 bases and V by 5 bases; bases with no gene match: 8. This CDR3 spans 14 amino acids. CDR3 in amino acids: CSVLGAGGEETQYF. The CDR3 DNA sequence: TGCAGCGTTCTGGGGGCCGGGGGGGAAGAGACCCAGTACTTC.

V and J are TRBV10-3 and TRBJ1-5, with D maybe TRBD1 (6 bases). CDR3 length: 15 residues. The germline gives CDR1 ENHRY, CDR2 SYGVKD. Between the trimmed V and J ends, which lost 5 bases and 0 bases, there was a span of 11 bases. The CDR3 nucleotides read TGTGCCATCAGTTCAGGGGCGAATAGCAATCAGCCCCAGCATTTT. Protein product: CAISSGANSNQPQHF.

Regarding this clone: The junction departs from germline at one end; a sequencing error may be responsible. V and J are TRBV5-4 and TRBJ1-2; 10 nucleotides line up with TRBD1. CDR3 size: 14 residues. Germline V lookup: CDR1 SGHNT, CDR2 YYREEE (reference sequence). The CDR3 is CASSSKTGGDGYTF. The CDR3, as DNA: TGCGCCAGCAGCTCCAAGACAGGGGGCGACGGCTACACCTTC.

The rearrangement links TRBV18 to TRBJ1-2, with D perhaps matching TRBD1 (5 bases). Trimming removed 5 bases at V and 1 base at J, with 14 bases between. The germline CDR1 and CDR2 sequences are KGHSH and LQKENI. The CDR3 loop spans 15 amino acids. CDR3 in DNA: TGTGCCAGCTCATCGACCCGGGACGGTAACTATGGCTACACCTTC. Translated, it gives CASSSTRDGNYGYTF.

This chain uses TRBV11-2 with TRBJ2-3, with D possibly matching TRBD2 (5 bases). Germline values: CDR1 SGHAT, CDR2 FQNNGV. This CDR3 contains 16 residues. V was cut by 5 bases and J by 0 bases, with 15 bases left in between. CDR3: CASSPNLASSTDTQYF. DNA of the CDR3: TGTGCCAGCAGCCCAAATTTAGCGTCTAGCACAGATACGCAGTATTTT.

This clone was detected only once. The chain couples TRBV6-5 to TRBJ1-6; D is unclear. The length of the CDR3 is 13 residues. Germline CDR1 and CDR2: MNHEY and SVGAGI. V was clipped by 4 bases and J by 9 bases, with 10 bases between them. In DNA, the CDR3 is TGTGCCAGCAGTTCCAGCCTCGGTTCACCCCTCCACTTT. Residues: CASSSSLGSPLHF.

The gene calls are TRBV9 and TRBJ2-3; D is possibly TRBD1 (5 bases). With 1 base removed from V and 4 bases from J, the gap between germline ends came to 7 bases. The germline CDR1 and CDR2 sequences are SGDLS and YYNGEE. The CDR3 contains 13 residues. The CDR3 DNA is TGTGCCAGCAGCGTAAGGGGTTCAGATACGCAGTATTTT. It codes for CASSVRGSDTQYF.